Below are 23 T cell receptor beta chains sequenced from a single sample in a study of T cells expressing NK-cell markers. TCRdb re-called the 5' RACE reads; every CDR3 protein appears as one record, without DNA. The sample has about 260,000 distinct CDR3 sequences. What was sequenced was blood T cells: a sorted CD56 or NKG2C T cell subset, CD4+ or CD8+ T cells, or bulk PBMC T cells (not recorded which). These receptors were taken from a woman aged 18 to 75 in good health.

The CDR3 protein is CSARENSNQPQHF. The chain recombines TRBV20-1 with TRBJ1-5. The CDR3 loop spans 13 amino acids. Germline V gene sequence: CDR1 DFQATT, CDR2 SNEGSKA (reference sequence).

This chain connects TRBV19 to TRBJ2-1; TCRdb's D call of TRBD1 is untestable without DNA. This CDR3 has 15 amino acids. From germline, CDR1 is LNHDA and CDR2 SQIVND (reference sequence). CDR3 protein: CASSIDRGFYNEQFF.

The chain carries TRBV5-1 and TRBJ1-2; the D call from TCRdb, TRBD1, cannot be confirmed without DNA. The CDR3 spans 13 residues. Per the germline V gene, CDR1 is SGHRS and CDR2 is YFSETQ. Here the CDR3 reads CASSFGPGYGYTF.

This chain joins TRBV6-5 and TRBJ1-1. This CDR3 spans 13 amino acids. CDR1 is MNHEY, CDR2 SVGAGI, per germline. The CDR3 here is CASSYMRVAEAFF.

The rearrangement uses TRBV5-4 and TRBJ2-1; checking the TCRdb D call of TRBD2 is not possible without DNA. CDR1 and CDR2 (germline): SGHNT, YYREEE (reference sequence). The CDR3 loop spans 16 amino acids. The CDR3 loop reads CASSGLAGGVYNEQFF.

The CDR3 here is CATSDPPRTGTNEQFF. The rearrangement joins TRBV24-1 to TRBJ2-1; TCRdb reports TRBD1, a call that lacks DNA to check it against. The CDR3 has 16 residues. Germline V lookup: CDR1 KGHDR, CDR2 SFDVKD.

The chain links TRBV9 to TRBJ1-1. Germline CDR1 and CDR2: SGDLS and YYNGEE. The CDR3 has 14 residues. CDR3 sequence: CASSPRWANTEAFF.

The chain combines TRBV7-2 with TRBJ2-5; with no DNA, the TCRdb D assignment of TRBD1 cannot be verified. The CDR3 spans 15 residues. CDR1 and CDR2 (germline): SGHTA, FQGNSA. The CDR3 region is CASSLVTGGKETQYF.

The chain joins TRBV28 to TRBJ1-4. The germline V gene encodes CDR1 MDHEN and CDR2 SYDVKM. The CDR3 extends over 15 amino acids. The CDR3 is CASSRGGSANEKLFF.

The CDR3 loop reads CASSFGGITTEAFF. This sequence joins TRBV5-1 and TRBJ1-1; TCRdb reports TRBD1, a call that lacks DNA to check it against. Germline V lookup: CDR1 SGHRS, CDR2 YFSETQ. The CDR3 extends over 14 amino acids.

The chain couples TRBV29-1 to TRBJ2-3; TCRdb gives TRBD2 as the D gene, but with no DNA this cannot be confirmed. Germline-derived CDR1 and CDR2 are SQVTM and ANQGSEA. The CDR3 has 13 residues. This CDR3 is CSVHSLSTDTQYF.

The CDR3 region is CSARADVLFGELFF. The chain uses TRBV20-1 and TRBJ2-2. CDR1 and CDR2 from the germline V gene are DFQATT and SNEGSKA (reference sequence). The CDR3 loop spans 14 amino acids.

CDR3 region: CASSLGGVYNSPLHF. V and J are TRBV7-2 and TRBJ1-6. The germline gives CDR1 SGHTA, CDR2 FQGNSA. The CDR3 sequence is 15 residues long.

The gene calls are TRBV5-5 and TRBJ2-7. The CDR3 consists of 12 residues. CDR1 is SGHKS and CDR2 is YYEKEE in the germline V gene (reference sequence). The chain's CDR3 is CASSPGVGEQYF.

The CDR3 reads CSATATEDDEQFF. The rearrangement joins TRBV20-1 to TRBJ2-1. There are 13 residues in the CDR3. In germline, CDR1 is DFQATT, CDR2 SNEGSKA (reference sequence).

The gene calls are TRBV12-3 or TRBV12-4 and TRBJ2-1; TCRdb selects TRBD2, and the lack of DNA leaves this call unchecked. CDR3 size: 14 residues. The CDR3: CASGSGSGADEQFF.

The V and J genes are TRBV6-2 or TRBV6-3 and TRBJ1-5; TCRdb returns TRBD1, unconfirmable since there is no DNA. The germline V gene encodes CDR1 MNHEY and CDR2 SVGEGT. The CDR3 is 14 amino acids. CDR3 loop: CASRLGGFNQPQHF.

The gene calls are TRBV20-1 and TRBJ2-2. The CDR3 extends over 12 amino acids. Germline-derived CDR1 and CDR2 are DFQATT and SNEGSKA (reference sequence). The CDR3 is CSAEGYGGELFF.

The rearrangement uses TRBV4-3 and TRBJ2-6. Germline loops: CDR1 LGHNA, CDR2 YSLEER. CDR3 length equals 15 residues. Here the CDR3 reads CASSHLYSGANVLTF.

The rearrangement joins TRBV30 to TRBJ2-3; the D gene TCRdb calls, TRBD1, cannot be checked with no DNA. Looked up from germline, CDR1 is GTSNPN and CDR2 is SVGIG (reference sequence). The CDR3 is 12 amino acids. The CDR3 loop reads CAWSRGTDTQYF.

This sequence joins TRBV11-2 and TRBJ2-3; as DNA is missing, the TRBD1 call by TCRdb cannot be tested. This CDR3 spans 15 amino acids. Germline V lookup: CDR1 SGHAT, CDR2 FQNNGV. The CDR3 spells CASTLRGGGTDTQYF.

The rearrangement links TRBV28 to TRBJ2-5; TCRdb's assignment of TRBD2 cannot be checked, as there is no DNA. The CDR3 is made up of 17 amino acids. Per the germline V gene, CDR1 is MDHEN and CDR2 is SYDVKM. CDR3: CASSLSLAGGLQETQYF. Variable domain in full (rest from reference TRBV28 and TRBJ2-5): DVKVTQSSRYLVKRTGEKVFLECVQDMDHENMFWYRQDPGLGLRLIYFSYDVKMKEKGDIPEGYSVSREKKERFSLILESASTNQTSMYLCASSLSLAGGLQETQYFGPGTRLLVL.

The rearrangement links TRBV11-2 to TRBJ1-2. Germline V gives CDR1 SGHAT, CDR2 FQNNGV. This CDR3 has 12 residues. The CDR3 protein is CASSSINYGYTF.